The 15 T cell receptor beta chains given below trace back to one sample, sequenced in a study of CD8+ T cells in alopecia areata. Extracted RNA was reverse transcribed, and the resulting cDNA served as sequencing template. Sequencing was performed with immunoSEQ multiplex PCR; in TCRdb, only in-frame clones are kept and a portion is missing. The data hold roughly 150,000 clones, with around half observed a single time. The specimen was CD8+ T cells sorted from blood, collected at week 0. Every receptor here comes from a human donor with alopecia areata.

This clone was seen more than once but under ten times. The CDR3 spells CASSYLGTGELFF. The CDR3 bases are TGTGCCAGCAGTTACTTAGGGACCGGGGAGCTGTTTTTT. The genes are TRBV6-6 and TRBJ2-2; D not resolved. The CDR3 totals 13 residues. CDR1 and CDR2 from the germline V gene are MNHNY and SVGAGI (reference sequence). Trimming took 1 base from V and 5 from J, leaving 5 bases between them.

This chain links TRBV7-3 with TRBJ1-2, with D tentatively TRBD1 (5 bases). CDR3 size: 14 residues. V was trimmed by 5 bases and J by 4 bases, leaving 14 bases between them. Germline lookup yields CDR1 SGHTA and CDR2 FQGTGA. Here the CDR3 reads CASSPGGEAYGYTF. The CDR3 DNA sequence: TGTGCCAGCAGCCCTGGGGGAGAGGCCTATGGCTACACCTTC.

This clone was observed a few times. The V call is TRBV30, the J call TRBJ2-3, with D maybe TRBD2 (7 bases). Germline V gene sequence: CDR1 GTSNPN, CDR2 SVGIG (reference sequence). The V end was cut by 1 base, the J end by 0 bases, with 11 bases between. This CDR3 comprises 15 residues. The DNA for the CDR3 is TGTGCCTGGAGTGAGGGGGGGTCAAGCACAGATACGCAGTATTTT. It specifies CAWSEGGSSTDTQYF.

V is TRBV13 and J is TRBJ2-1; D gene uncertain. CDR1 and CDR2 (germline): PRHDT, FYEKMQ (reference sequence). The V gene lost 3 bases and the J gene lost 9 bases, with 6 bases spanning the gap. CDR3 length: 11 amino acids. CDR3 region: CASSLEREQFF. The CDR3, as DNA: TGTGCCAGCAGCTTGGAGCGTGAGCAGTTCTTC.

The rearrangement joins TRBV30 to TRBJ2-3; no firm D call. The CDR3 sequence is 11 residues long. Trimming left V 4 bases short and J 6 bases short, with 8 bases between. From germline, CDR1 is GTSNPN and CDR2 SVGIG (reference sequence). The CDR3 coding sequence is TGTGCCTGGACAGAGGCGGATACGCAGTATTTT. The encoded protein is CAWTEADTQYF.

The rearrangement joins TRBV7-9 to TRBJ1-1, with D possibly being TRBD1 (6 bases). CDR3 length: 14 residues. Germline V gives CDR1 SEHNR, CDR2 FQNEAQ (reference sequence). V was pared by 4 bases and J by 1 base, with 10 bases between. This chain's CDR3 is CASSSTGTNTEAFF. CDR3 DNA sequence: TGTGCCAGCAGCTCTACAGGGACGAACACTGAAGCTTTCTTT.

There are a few counts of this clone. The rearrangement uses TRBV29-1 and TRBJ2-7; no firm D call. Germline V CDR1 and CDR2: SQVTM, ANQGSEA. The V gene lost 0 bases and the J gene lost 2 bases, with 8 bases spanning the gap. The CDR3 extends over 13 amino acids. The CDR3 DNA reads as TGCAGCGTTGAAGAAGGGATACCCTACGAGCAGTACTTC. This translates into CSVEEGIPYEQYF.

The genes are TRBV29-1 and TRBJ1-4; no clear D. There are 12 residues in the CDR3. The germline CDR1 and CDR2 sequences are SQVTM and ANQGSEA. The V gene lost 4 bases and the J gene lost 3 bases, with 6 bases spanning the gap. The CDR3 loop reads CSVGWSNEKLFF. As DNA, the CDR3 is TGCAGCGTTGGTTGGTCTAATGAAAAACTGTTTTTT. Supplemented by reference TRBV29-1 and TRBJ1-4, the full variable domain reads SAVISQKPSRDICQRGTSLTIQCQVDSQVTMMFWYRQQPGQSLTLIATANQGSEATYESGFVIDKFPISRPNLTFSTLTVSNMSPEDSSIYLCSVGWSNEKLFFGSGTQLSVL.

This chain uses TRBV4-3 with TRBJ1-2, with D tentatively TRBD1 (5 bases). There are 16 residues in the CDR3. CDR1 and CDR2 (germline): LGHNA, YSLEER. The ends were cut back, 0 bases at V and 4 bases at J, with 15 bases in the middle. This chain's CDR3 is CASSQDLGGRVYGYTF. CDR3 bases: TGCGCCAGCAGCCAAGATCTTGGGGGACGCGTCTATGGCTACACCTTC.

This clone showed up just a few times. V gene TRBV29-1 combines with J gene TRBJ2-5, with D possibly TRBD1 on 6 matching bases. The V gene lost 3 bases and the J gene lost 2 bases, with 16 bases spanning the gap. In germline, CDR1 is SQVTM, CDR2 ANQGSEA. The CDR3 covers 15 residues. CDR3 protein: CSVEIAGDYQETQYF. The CDR3 DNA reads as TGCAGCGTTGAGATCGCAGGGGATTATCAAGAGACCCAGTACTTC.

In its sample, this clone was seen a few times. V gene TRBV7-8 combines with J gene TRBJ2-5; tentatively, D is TRBD1 (5 bases). Per germline, CDR1 SGHVS and CDR2 FQNEAQ. There are 14 residues in the CDR3. Trimming took 1 base from V and 3 from J, leaving 9 bases between them. CDR3 coding DNA: TGTGCCAGCAGCTTAGGATCAGGGAAAGAGACCCAGTACTTC. It encodes CASSLGSGKETQYF. Looking up the rest from reference TRBV7-8 and TRBJ2-5 gives the full variable domain: GAGVSQSPRYKVAKRGQDVALRCDPISGHVSLFWYQQALGQGPEFLTYFQNEAQLDKSGLPSDRFFAERPEGSVSTLKIQRTQQEDSAVYLCASSLGSGKETQYFGPGTRLLVL.

J is TRBJ1-1 and V is TRBV30, with 10 bases fitting TRBD1. This CDR3 is 14 amino acids long. V was clipped by 2 bases and J by 3 bases; unmatched bases: 3. Germline CDR1 and CDR2: GTSNPN and SVGIG (reference sequence). CDR3 residues: CAWSWGQGYTEAFF. The CDR3 bases are TGTGCCTGGAGTTGGGGACAGGGGTACACTGAAGCTTTCTTT.

This chain links TRBV9 with TRBJ1-5; 8 bases agree with TRBD1. Germline CDR1 and CDR2: SGDLS and YYNGEE. The V segment lost 4 bases and the J segment 4 bases; nucleotides outside the gene matches: 7. There are 15 residues in the CDR3. CDR3 amino acids: CASSPGTGGNQPQHF. The CDR3 DNA reads as TGTGCCAGCAGCCCAGGGACAGGAGGGAATCAGCCCCAGCATTTT.

The rearrangement links TRBV4-3 to TRBJ1-2; TRBD1 agrees at 7 bases. CDR3 size: 16 residues. CDR1 and CDR2 (germline): LGHNA, YSLEER. After removal of 0 bases from V and 2 bases from J, the junction contained 6 bases not matched to a gene. The CDR3 protein is CASSQDRQGGNYGYTF. In DNA form, the CDR3 reads TGCGCCAGCAGCCAAGATCGACAGGGAGGAAACTATGGCTACACCTTC.

This clone has only a few counts. The chain combines TRBV7-8 with TRBJ2-3, with a possible D match to TRBD2 (6 bases). V was shortened by 7 bases and J by 2 bases, with 25 bases between the two germline ends. The CDR3 runs 18 residues. Germline loops: CDR1 SGHVS, CDR2 FQNEAQ. CDR3 residues: CASIPTAAGRRATDTQYF. The CDR3 nucleotides are TGTGCCAGCATCCCAACTGCAGCGGGTCGGAGAGCCACAGATACGCAGTATTTT.